A single sample gave rise to the 21 T cell receptor beta chains below, sequenced in a study of cytomegalovirus exposure and HLA in healthy donors. The PCR used 60 Vbeta and 13 Jbeta primers. The repertoire was sequenced with immunoSEQ multiplex PCR; TCRdb's copy has only in-frame clones and lacks some. This sample yields 120,000 or so clones, of which 80% are seen a single time; 2.1% belongs to the top ten. The sample comprised PBMCs. Receptors were obtained from a man aged 25 to 45 in good health and CMV-seronegative.

The CDR3 DNA reads TGTGCCAGCAGCCAAGATTCCCGGGGGAGGGTGAGCTCCTACGAGCAGTACTTC. As protein: CASSQDSRGRVSSYEQYF. The chain is built from TRBV14 and TRBJ2-7, with 7 bases lining up with TRBD2. The CDR3 has 18 amino acids. Germline V gene data show CDR1 as SGHDN and CDR2 as FVKESK. With 0 bases clipped from V and 0 bases from J, the junction kept 11 bases outside the gene matches.

The chain links TRBV6-1 to TRBJ2-6, with 10 bases that match TRBD1. The CDR3 length is 14 residues. Germline V CDR1 and CDR2: MNHNS, SASEGT. CDR3 nucleotides: TGTGCAGGGGGACAGGGGTCTGGGGCCAACGTCCTGACTTTC. Protein sequence: CAGGQGSGANVLTF.

The chain has TRBV2 and TRBJ1-5; 7 bases agree with TRBD1. The germline CDR1 and CDR2 sequences are SNHLY and FYNNEI. This CDR3 is built from 14 residues. The J segment lost 5 bases and the V segment lost 4 bases, leaving 5 bases of the junction unmatched. The CDR3 sequence: CASSGNRGDQPQHF. The CDR3 region has the DNA TGTGCCAGCAGTGGGAACAGGGGTGATCAGCCCCAGCATTTT.

This clone was seen more than once but under ten times. The chain joins TRBV28 to TRBJ1-2; a possible D gene is TRBD1 (6 bases). CDR1 and CDR2 from the germline V gene are MDHEN and SYDVKM. The CDR3 runs 14 residues. Between the trimmed V and J ends, which lost 6 bases and 2 bases, there was a span of 13 bases. In nucleotides, the CDR3 is TGTGCCAGCAGCCTACAGGGCTTGAACTATGGCTACACCTTC. Its translation: CASSLQGLNYGYTF.

This chain joins TRBV28 and TRBJ1-5; 7 bases line up with TRBD1. The CDR3 covers 17 residues. V lost 4 bases and J lost 1; bases outside the gene matches: 10. Germline lookup yields CDR1 MDHEN and CDR2 SYDVKM. DNA for the CDR3: TGTGCCAGCAGTTCTCCCTCAGGGGGTGACAGCAATCAGCCCCAGCATTTT. It encodes CASSSPSGGDSNQPQHF.

This chain links TRBV27 with TRBJ2-1; D is possibly TRBD2 (7 bases). Germline V lookup: CDR1 MNHEY, CDR2 SMNVEV (reference sequence). There are 17 residues in the CDR3. Trimming cost V 5 bases and J 6 bases, with 23 bases left between them. The CDR3 DNA reads as TGTGCCAGCAGTCTCCCCGGGGGGCGCCTACTTGGCAATGAGCAGTTCTTC. This sequence encodes CASSLPGGRLLGNEQFF.

The V call is TRBV11-3, the J call TRBJ2-1; 9 bases fit TRBD2. Germline V gene data show CDR1 as SGHNT and CDR2 as YENEEA. The CDR3 is 17 amino acids. Germline trimming cut 4 bases from V and 2 bases from J; bases unmatched to any gene: 9. The CDR3 DNA sequence: TGTGCCAGCAGCTCCGGGTTGCGGGGGGGCCCCTACAATGAGCAGTTCTTC. Amino acids: CASSSGLRGGPYNEQFF.

V gene TRBV7-8 combines with J gene TRBJ2-5, with D uncertain. Germline V CDR1 and CDR2: SGHVS, FQNEAQ. Deletions cut 1 base from V and 4 bases from J, with 10 bases between. The CDR3 has 14 amino acids. CDR3 DNA sequence: TGTGCCAGCAGCTTAGGGCAGTTTGGAGAGACCCAGTACTTC. It specifies CASSLGQFGETQYF. The full variable domain, with the rest looked up from reference TRBV7-8 and TRBJ2-5, is GAGVSQSPRYKVAKRGQDVALRCDPISGHVSLFWYQQALGQGPEFLTYFQNEAQLDKSGLPSDRFFAERPEGSVSTLKIQRTQQEDSAVYLCASSLGQFGETQYFGPGTRLLVL.

The chain has TRBV5-1 and TRBJ1-3; no definite D call. V dropped 4 bases and J dropped 4 bases, with 12 bases sitting between them. This CDR3 has 14 residues. Germline assignment: CDR1 SGHRS and CDR2 YFSETQ. The CDR3 protein is CASSPSAGGNTIYF. CDR3 sequence (DNA): TGCGCCAGCAGCCCCAGTGCGGGGGGAAACACCATATATTTT. The full variable domain, in which reference TRBV5-1 and TRBJ1-3 provide the parts outside the CDR3, is KAGVTQTPRYLIKTRGQQVTLSCSPISGHRSVSWYQQTPGQGLQFLFEYFSETQRNKGNFPGRFSGRQFSNSRSEMNVSTLELGDSALYLCASSPSAGGNTIYFGEGSWLTVV.

V and J are TRBV11-2 and TRBJ2-5; 7 bases agree with TRBD1. The CDR3 runs to 15 residues. Trimming cost V 1 base and J 4 bases; bases outside gene matches: 6. The germline V gene encodes CDR1 SGHAT and CDR2 FQNNGV. The CDR3 nucleotides read TGTGCCAGCAGCTTAGCTCAGACAGGGCCAGAGACCCAGTACTTC. Translated, it gives CASSLAQTGPETQYF.

The gene calls are TRBV28 and TRBJ1-6; D may be TRBD1 (6 bases). Per the germline V gene, CDR1 is MDHEN and CDR2 is SYDVKM. The CDR3 has 14 residues. V was shortened by 7 bases and J by 2 bases, with 9 bases between the two germline ends. As DNA, the CDR3 is TGTGCCAGCAATAACAGGGCCTATAATTCACCCCTCCACTTT. It is translated as CASNNRAYNSPLHF.

The chain is built from TRBV6-1 and TRBJ2-2; possible D gene TRBD1, 6 bases. Trimming removed 4 bases at V and 4 bases at J, with 10 bases between. Germline-derived CDR1 and CDR2 are MNHNS and SASEGT. There are 14 residues in the CDR3. The CDR3: CASSVRGGTGELFF. The DNA of the CDR3 is TGTGCCAGCAGTGTCAGGGGCGGCACCGGGGAGCTGTTTTTT.

V gene TRBV5-5 combines with J gene TRBJ2-5; 7 bases fit TRBD2. The CDR3 runs to 15 residues. Per the germline V gene, CDR1 is SGHKS and CDR2 is YYEKEE (reference sequence). Trimming took 2 bases from V and 4 from J; bases not matched to a gene: 8. In nucleotides, the CDR3 is TGTGCCAGCAGCTTTACGACTAGCCAGAGAGAGACCCAGTACTTC. Translated: CASSFTTSQRETQYF.

The chain couples TRBV7-8 to TRBJ2-7; 8 positions match TRBD1. Trimming cost V 0 bases and J 0 bases; bases outside gene matches: 4. Germline CDR1 and CDR2: SGHVS and FQNEAQ. The CDR3 totals 16 residues. The CDR3 coding sequence is TGTGCCAGCAGCTTAGCCGACAGGGGAAACTCCTACGAGCAGTACTTC. Translation: CASSLADRGNSYEQYF.

The chain has TRBV6-4 and TRBJ2-1; 9 nucleotides agree with TRBD2. The CDR3 has 14 residues. The trim removed 5 bases at V and 7 bases at J, leaving 6 bases unmatched. Germline assignment: CDR1 MRHNA and CDR2 SNTAGT. This CDR3 is CASSLGGGANEQFF. CDR3 in DNA: TGTGCCAGCAGTCTGGGCGGGGGGGCGAATGAGCAGTTCTTC.

The V call is TRBV7-9, the J call TRBJ2-7, with D unresolved. Trimming took off 1 base at V and 4 bases at J, with 8 bases between the two ends. This CDR3 contains 13 residues. Germline-derived CDR1 and CDR2 are SEHNR and FQNEAQ (reference sequence). The CDR3 sequence: CASSLGQKYEQYF. CDR3 nucleotides: TGTGCCAGCAGCTTAGGGCAGAAGTACGAGCAGTACTTC.

The chain has TRBV28 and TRBJ1-5; D uncertain. The germline V gene has CDR1 MDHEN and CDR2 SYDVKM. The CDR3 spans 13 residues. Trimming removed 6 bases at V and 1 base at J, with 7 bases between. The CDR3 bases are TGTGCCAGCAGAGAGATCAGCAATCAGCCCCAGCATTTT. Amino acids: CASREISNQPQHF.

The V gene is TRBV2, the J gene TRBJ2-1, with D maybe TRBD1 (6 bases). Per the germline V gene, CDR1 is SNHLY and CDR2 is FYNNEI. Deletions cut 7 bases from V and 4 bases from J, with 14 bases between. This CDR3 spans 14 amino acids. CDR3 amino acids: CASTRTEPYNEQFF. As DNA, the CDR3 is TGTGCCAGCACCCGGACAGAGCCTTACAATGAGCAGTTCTTC.

The rearrangement joins TRBV25-1 to TRBJ1-1; D not resolved. This CDR3 has 14 amino acids. V was shortened by 1 base and J by 4 bases, with 10 bases between the two germline ends. CDR1 is MGHDK and CDR2 is SYGVNS in the germline V gene. The CDR3 nucleotides are TGTGCCAGCAGTGAATTCGGACTGGGCACTGAAGCTTTCTTT. Protein: CASSEFGLGTEAFF.

The chain is built from TRBV27 and TRBJ2-3, with a possible D match to TRBD1 (6 bases). The CDR3 consists of 13 residues. Trimming took off 2 bases at V and 3 bases at J, with 6 bases between the two ends. CDR1 is MNHEY and CDR2 is SMNVEV in the germline V gene (reference sequence). DNA for the CDR3: TGTGCCAGCAGTTTAAGGGGGACAGATACGCAGTATTTT. Protein: CASSLRGTDTQYF.

The V call is TRBV9, the J call TRBJ2-7, with D maybe TRBD1 (6 bases). Germline-derived CDR1 and CDR2 are SGDLS and YYNGEE. The CDR3 spans 13 residues. Trimming took 4 bases from V and 5 from J, leaving 13 bases between them. The CDR3 loop is CASSSGRGNEQYF. CDR3 bases: TGTGCCAGCAGCTCGGGCAGGGGTAACGAGCAGTACTTC.